This entry lists 8 T cell receptor beta chains sequenced from one sample in a study of identifying expanded T cells in peripheral blood. Assay: immunoSEQ multiplex PCR; the TCRdb copy retains only in-frame clones and omits some. The sample consists of tens of thousands of clones, 88% of them appearing once. Sequencing used blood. The receptors stem from a person aged 18 to 75 in good health.

The chain combines TRBV27 with TRBJ2-2, with a possible D match to TRBD1 (6 bases). Germline V gene sequence: CDR1 MNHEY, CDR2 SMNVEV (reference sequence). The CDR3 covers 16 residues. Trimming took 3 bases from V and 4 from J, leaving 15 bases between them. The CDR3 DNA is TGTGCCAGCAGTTTGTTCCGAGGGGGTAGCACCGGGGAGCTGTTTTTT. It specifies CASSLFRGGSTGELFF.

This sequence joins TRBV5-5 and TRBJ2-1; D might be TRBD1 (5 bases). The CDR3 runs 15 residues. Trimming took off 3 bases at V and 4 bases at J, with 14 bases between the two ends. Germline CDR1 is SGHKS and CDR2 is YYEKEE (reference sequence). Here the CDR3 reads CASSWGPIGYNEQFF. In DNA form, the CDR3 reads TGTGCCAGCAGCTGGGGCCCCATAGGGTACAATGAGCAGTTCTTC.

The V call is TRBV12-5, the J call TRBJ2-5; TRBD1 agrees at 8 bases. The CDR3 extends over 18 amino acids. Germline CDR1 LGHNT, CDR2 FRNRAP. J lost 5 bases, V lost 1 base, and 15 bases had no gene match. The CDR3 spells CASGLDLNQGAGEETQYF. The CDR3 nucleotides read TGTGCTAGTGGTTTGGACCTAAACCAGGGGGCTGGGGAGGAGACCCAGTACTTC.

The rearrangement links TRBV9 to TRBJ1-2; maybe TRBD1 (5 bases). This CDR3 spans 14 amino acids. Germline V gene sequence: CDR1 SGDLS, CDR2 YYNGEE. The germline V and J ends were trimmed by 0 bases and 3 bases, with 9 bases remaining between them. The DNA for the CDR3 is TGTGCCAGCAGCGTAGCGGGGGGTGACTATGGCTACACCTTC. Amino acid sequence: CASSVAGGDYGYTF.

The chain carries TRBV15 and TRBJ2-1; D remains ambiguous. Germline CDR1 is LNHNV and CDR2 is YYDKDF (reference sequence). The germline V and J ends were trimmed by 5 bases and 5 bases, with 7 bases remaining between them. CDR3 length: 12 residues. CDR3 amino acids: CATSRWNNEQFF. The CDR3, as DNA: TGTGCCACCAGCCGTTGGAACAATGAGCAGTTCTTC.

The CDR3 DNA sequence: TGTGCCAGCAGGGGTCGGGACTATGGCTACACCTTC. Its protein product is CASRGRDYGYTF. The rearrangement joins TRBV6-6 to TRBJ1-2; D is unclear. The CDR3 has 12 residues. Germline CDR1 MNHNY, CDR2 SVGAGI (reference sequence). The germline V and J ends were trimmed by 6 bases and 3 bases, with 8 bases remaining between them.

The gene calls are TRBV4-3 and TRBJ2-2, with D perhaps being TRBD1 or TRBD2 (6 bases each). CDR3 size: 17 residues. V was shortened by 0 bases and J by 0 bases, with 11 bases between the two germline ends. Per germline, CDR1 LGHNA and CDR2 YSLEER. The CDR3 DNA follows: TGCGCCAGCAGCCAAGATCGGAGGGGGGCGAACACCGGGGAGCTGTTTTTT. Amino acid sequence: CASSQDRRGANTGELFF.

The rearrangement uses TRBV7-2 and TRBJ1-1; D is uncertain. The CDR3 runs to 17 residues. V was shortened by 0 bases and J by 6 bases, with 20 bases between the two germline ends. Germline lookup yields CDR1 SGHTA and CDR2 FQGNSA. As DNA, the CDR3 is TGTGCCAGCAGCTTAGCGTCGGTGGTTGAAAGATGGTCTGAAGCTTTCTTT. This sequence encodes CASSLASVVERWSEAFF.